A single sample is the source of the 15 T cell receptor beta chains below, sequenced in a study of CD8 T cells in ankylosing spondylitis. TCRdb analysed the 5' RACE reads with MiXCR anew, one entry per CDR3 protein. Of around 300,000 distinct CDR3 sequences in the sample, under 15% were seen once. Sample: blood, either unsorted or a sorted T cell fraction (not recorded which). These receptors all stem from a male donor with ankylosing spondylitis or in good health (not recorded which).

V gene TRBV5-1 combines with J gene TRBJ1-1; TRBD1 might be the D (5 bases). From germline, CDR1 is SGHRS and CDR2 YFSETQ. This CDR3 has 15 residues. V was cut by 1 base and J by 3 bases, with 13 bases left in between. The CDR3 region is CASSLQGGQDTEAFF. In DNA form, the CDR3 reads TGCGCCAGCAGCTTGCAGGGAGGGCAAGACACTGAAGCTTTCTTT. Looking up the rest from reference TRBV5-1 and TRBJ1-1 gives the full variable domain: KAGVTQTPRYLIKTRGQQVTLSCSPISGHRSVSWYQQTPGQGLQFLFEYFSETQRNKGNFPGRFSGRQFSNSRSEMNVSTLELGDSALYLCASSLQGGQDTEAFFGQGTRLTVV.

This clonotype was recorded a few times. The chain has TRBV3-1 and TRBJ2-3, with 13 bases lining up with TRBD2. CDR3 size: 15 residues. The V segment lost 3 bases and the J segment 8 bases; nucleotides outside the gene matches: 5. Germline CDR1 reads LGHDT; CDR2 reads YNNKEL (reference sequence). CDR3 coding DNA: TGTGCCAGCAGCCAGGGGACTAGCGGGGCCCGTACGCAGTATTTT. Translation: CASSQGTSGARTQYF.

This clonotype came up a few times. The gene calls are TRBV6-5 and TRBJ1-2; D not certain. The CDR3 is 15 residues long. V was cut by 1 base and J by 4 bases, with 13 bases left in between. CDR1 is MNHEY, CDR2 SVGAGI, per germline. The CDR3 DNA follows: TGTGCCAGCAGTTACTTTAGCCGGGGTGGCTATGGCTACACCTTC. It encodes CASSYFSRGGYGYTF.

The rearrangement links TRBV12-3 or TRBV12-4 to TRBJ2-2; no definite D call. CDR3 length: 11 amino acids. Deletions cut 11 bases from V and 7 bases from J, with 11 bases between. CDR3 protein: CAVGHNGELFF. CDR3 sequence (DNA): TGTGCCGTAGGGCATAACGGGGAGCTGTTTTTT.

This chain links TRBV5-6 with TRBJ1-3; TRBD1 aligns across 8 bases. The J segment lost 3 bases and the V segment lost 5 bases, leaving 4 bases of the junction unmatched. The V gene's germline CDR1 is SGHDT and CDR2 YYEEEE. The CDR3 length is 14 residues. The chain's CDR3 is CASRDRASGNTIYF. CDR3 DNA: TGTGCCAGCAGGGACAGGGCGAGTGGAAACACCATATATTTT.

This clonotype was observed a few times. The J gene is TRBJ2-5, the V gene TRBV4-2, with D perhaps TRBD2 (5 bases). Trimming removed 0 bases from V and 4 bases from J, with 12 bases in between. CDR3 length: 15 amino acids. Germline V gene sequence: CDR1 LGHNA, CDR2 YNFKEQ. The CDR3 reads CASSQEEKRRETQYF. CDR3 DNA: TGTGCCAGCAGCCAAGAGGAAAAGCGGCGAGAGACCCAGTACTTC.

Only a few counts were recorded for this clonotype. The V call is TRBV12-3 or TRBV12-4, the J call TRBJ1-1; no clear D. Trimming removed 3 bases from V and 9 bases from J, with 17 bases in between. The CDR3 is 14 amino acids. CDR3 protein: CASSLARARAQAFF. DNA of the CDR3: TGTGCCAGCAGTTTGGCCCGGGCCCGAGCCCAAGCTTTCTTT.

This clonotype was seen many times. This sequence joins TRBV7-2 and TRBJ1-1, with no clear D. V gave up 6 bases and J gave up 1 base, with 12 bases separating them. There are 14 residues in the CDR3. Germline CDR1 SGHTA, CDR2 FQGNSA. CDR3 in amino acids: CASRTSGGNTEAFF. The CDR3 DNA follows: TGTGCCAGCAGAACATCGGGCGGGAACACTGAAGCTTTCTTT.

The chain recombines TRBV5-1 with TRBJ2-2, with D perhaps matching TRBD2 (6 bases). The length of the CDR3 is 18 residues. V lost 4 bases and J 1 base, leaving 20 bases between the germline ends. CDR1 and CDR2 (germline): SGHRS, YFSETQ. CDR3 protein: CASSRRDARDLNTGELFF. Written as DNA, the CDR3 is TGCGCCAGCAGCCGACGGGACGCAAGGGACTTGAACACCGGGGAGCTGTTTTTT.

The V call is TRBV29-1, the J call TRBJ2-7; weak D call: TRBD1 (5 bases). CDR1 is SQVTM, CDR2 ANQGSEA, per germline. V lost 4 bases and J 7 bases, leaving 11 bases between the germline ends. CDR3 length: 11 amino acids. The CDR3 nucleotides read TGCAGCGTTGCACCCTCAGGGGAGCAGTACTTC. Translated, it gives CSVAPSGEQYF.

This clonotype occurred many times. This chain uses TRBV19 with TRBJ2-1; D is uncertain. V was cut by 5 bases and J by 9 bases, with 8 bases left in between. CDR1 is LNHDA and CDR2 is SQIVND in the germline V gene (reference sequence). This CDR3 contains 11 residues. CDR3 region: CASSSRVEQFF. The DNA of the CDR3 is TGTGCCAGTAGTTCCCGGGTTGAGCAGTTCTTC.

The V and J genes are TRBV29-1 and TRBJ1-1; a possible D gene is TRBD1 (5 bases). CDR1 is SQVTM, CDR2 ANQGSEA, per germline. This CDR3 is built from 14 residues. Deletions cut 5 bases from V and 0 bases from J, with 13 bases between. CDR3 DNA: TGCAGCGTTTTCCTTCCGACAGTGAACACTGAAGCTTTCTTT. This translates into CSVFLPTVNTEAFF.

This rearrangement joins TRBV3-1 to TRBJ1-2; a possible D gene is TRBD1 (6 bases). From germline, CDR1 is LGHDT and CDR2 YNNKEL (reference sequence). Trimming cost V 4 bases and J 3 bases, with 12 bases left between them. The CDR3 covers 14 residues. CDR3 sequence: CASSPAGQHYGYTF. CDR3 DNA: TGTGCCAGCAGCCCAGCCGGACAGCACTATGGCTACACCTTC.

In this sample, this clonotype turned up a few times. This chain connects TRBV11-2 to TRBJ2-3; possible D gene TRBD1, 6 bases. The CDR3 length is 13 residues. Per the germline V gene, CDR1 is SGHAT and CDR2 is FQNNGV. Trimming cost V 5 bases and J 7 bases, with 13 bases left between them. The CDR3 nucleotides read TGTGCCAGCAGCCGAAACAGGGTGAATACGCAGTATTTT. It encodes CASSRNRVNTQYF.

This clonotype has at least ten counts. V and J are TRBV11-2 and TRBJ1-2; D is uncertain. The CDR3 is 14 residues long. V lost 5 bases, J lost 0 bases, and 10 bases lay in between. Germline V gene data show CDR1 as SGHAT and CDR2 as FQNNGV. As DNA, the CDR3 is TGTGCCAGCAGCCTCGACACCGCTAACTATGGCTACACCTTC. This gives the protein CASSLDTANYGYTF.